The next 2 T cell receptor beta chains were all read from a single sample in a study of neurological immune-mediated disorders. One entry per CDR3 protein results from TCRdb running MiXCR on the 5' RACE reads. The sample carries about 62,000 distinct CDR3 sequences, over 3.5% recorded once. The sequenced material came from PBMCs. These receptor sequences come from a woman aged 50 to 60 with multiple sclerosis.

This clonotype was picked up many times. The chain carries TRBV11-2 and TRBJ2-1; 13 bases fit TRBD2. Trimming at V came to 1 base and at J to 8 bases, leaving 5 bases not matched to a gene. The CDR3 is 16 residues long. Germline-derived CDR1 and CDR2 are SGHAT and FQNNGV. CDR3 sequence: CASSLALAGGRDEQFF. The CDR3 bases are TGTGCCAGCAGCTTAGCACTAGCGGGAGGGCGGGATGAGCAGTTCTTC.

The CDR3 region is CSVGSGKGTGELFF. For the CDR3, the DNA is TGCAGCGTTGGTAGCGGGAAGGGGACCGGGGAGCTGTTTTTT. The chain combines TRBV29-1 with TRBJ2-2, with TRBD2 identical over 8 bases. The CDR3 contains 14 residues. Losses at the gene ends were 4 bases for V and 5 bases for J; bases not matched to a gene: 6. Germline V gene lookup returns CDR1 SQVTM and CDR2 ANQGSEA.